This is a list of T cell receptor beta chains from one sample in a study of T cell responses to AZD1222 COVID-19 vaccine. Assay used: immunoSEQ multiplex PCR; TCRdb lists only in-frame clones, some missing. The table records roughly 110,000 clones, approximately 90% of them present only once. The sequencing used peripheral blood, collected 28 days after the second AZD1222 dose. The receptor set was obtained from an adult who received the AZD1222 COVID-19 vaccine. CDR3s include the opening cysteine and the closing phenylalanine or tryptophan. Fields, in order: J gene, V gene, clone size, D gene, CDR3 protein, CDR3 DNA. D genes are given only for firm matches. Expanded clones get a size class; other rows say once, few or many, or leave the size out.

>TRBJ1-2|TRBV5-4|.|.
CASSLGPPRESEGNTF
TGTGCCAGCAGCTTGGGGCCCCCTAGAGAAAGTGAGGGAAACACCTTC
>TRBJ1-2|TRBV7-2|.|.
CASSLSPGAKHGYTF
TGTGCCAGCAGCTTAAGTCCGGGGGCGAAGCACGGCTACACCTTC
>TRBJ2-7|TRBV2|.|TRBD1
CASSRDSYEQYF
TGTGCCAGCAGCCGGGACAGCTACGAGCAGTACTTC
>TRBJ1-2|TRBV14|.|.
CASSLGPRDGYTF
TGTGCCAGCAGCCTGGGCCCTAGGGATGGCTACACCTTC
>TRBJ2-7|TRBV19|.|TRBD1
CASRGLSVYEQYF
TGTGCCAGCAGGGGGCTATCTGTCTACGAGCAGTACTTC
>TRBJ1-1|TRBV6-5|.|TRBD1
CAITGGAGTEAFF
TGTGCCATCACAGGGGGCGCGGGCACTGAAGCTTTCTTT
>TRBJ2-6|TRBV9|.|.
CASSVDGGGSSGANVLTF
TGTGCCAGCAGCGTAGATGGTGGCGGCAGCTCTGGGGCCAACGTCCTGACTTTC
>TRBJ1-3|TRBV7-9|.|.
CASSHTGSGISGNTIYF
TGTGCCAGCAGTCATACGGGGTCAGGGATCTCTGGAAACACCATATATTTT
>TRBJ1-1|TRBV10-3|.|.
CAISESLFSPEAFF
TGTGCCATCAGTGAGTCGCTCTTTTCTCCTGAAGCTTTCTTT
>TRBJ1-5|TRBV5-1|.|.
CASSLLDSSNQPQHF
TGCGCCAGCAGCCTACTGGACAGTAGCAATCAGCCCCAGCATTTT
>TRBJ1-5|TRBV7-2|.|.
CASSLGGGQPQHF
TGTGCCAGCAGCTTAGGGGGGGGTCAGCCCCAGCATTTT
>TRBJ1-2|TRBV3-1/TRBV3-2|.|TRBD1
CASSQVQGDGYTF
TGTGCCAGCAGCCAAGTACAGGGGGATGGCTACACCTTC
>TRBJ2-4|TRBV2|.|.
CASSERQLAKNIQYF
TGTGCCAGCAGTGAACGGCAGCTAGCCAAAAACATTCAGTACTTC
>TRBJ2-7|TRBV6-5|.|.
CASSHGGEQYF
TGTGCCAGCAGTCATGGTGGGGAGCAGTACTTC
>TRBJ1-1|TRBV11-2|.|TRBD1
CASSLAGQLNTEAFF
TGTGCCAGCAGCTTAGCGGGACAGTTGAACACTGAAGCTTTCTTT
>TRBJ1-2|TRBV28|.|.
CASISPGYNYGYTF
TGTGCCAGCATTTCTCCAGGGTATAACTATGGCTACACCTTC
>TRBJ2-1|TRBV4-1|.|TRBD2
CASSQDSSGVYNEQFF
TGCGCCAGCAGCCAAGATTCTAGCGGGGTTTACAATGAGCAGTTCTTC
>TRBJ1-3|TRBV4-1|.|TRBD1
CASSLAQGASGNTIYF
TGCGCCAGCAGCCTCGCTCAGGGGGCAAGTGGAAACACCATATATTTT
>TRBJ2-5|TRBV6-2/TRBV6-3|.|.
CASSYAGGPQETQYF
TGTGCCAGCAGTTACGCCGGCGGGCCCCAAGAGACCCAGTACTTC
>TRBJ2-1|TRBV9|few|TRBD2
CASSLSGGSYNEQFF
TGTGCCAGCAGTTTAAGCGGGGGATCCTACAATGAGCAGTTCTTC
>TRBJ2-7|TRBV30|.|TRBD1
CAWSLGQGHEQYF
TGTGCCTGGAGTCTGGGACAGGGCCACGAGCAGTACTTC
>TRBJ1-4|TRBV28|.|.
CASSLGGEDEKLFF
TGTGCCAGCAGCCTGGGGGGGGAAGACGAAAAACTGTTTTTT
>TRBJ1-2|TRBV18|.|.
CASSPTGTSRYGYTF
TGTGCCAGCTCACCGACGGGCACCTCTCGCTATGGCTACACCTTC
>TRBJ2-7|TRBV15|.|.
CATSREVGGYEQYF
TGTGCCACCAGCAGAGAGGTAGGAGGTTACGAGCAGTACTTC
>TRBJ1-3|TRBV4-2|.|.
CASSRNDVNSGNTIYF
TGTGCCAGCAGCCGGAACGACGTGAACTCTGGAAACACCATATATTTT
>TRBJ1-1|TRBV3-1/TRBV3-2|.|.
CASSQEAGEAFF
TGTGCCAGCAGCCAAGAAGCGGGTGAAGCTTTCTTT
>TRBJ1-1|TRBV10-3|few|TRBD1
CAIRGQGFMNTEAFF
TGTGCCATCAGGGGACAGGGTTTCATGAACACTGAAGCTTTCTTT
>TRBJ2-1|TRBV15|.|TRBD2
CATSPPLAGNYNEQFF
TGTGCCACCAGCCCTCCGCTAGCGGGAAACTACAATGAGCAGTTCTTC
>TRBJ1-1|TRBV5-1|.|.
CASSLPTARNTEAFF
TGCGCCAGCAGCTTGCCGACGGCCAGGAACACTGAAGCTTTCTTT
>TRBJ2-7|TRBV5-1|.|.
CASRDSSHEQYF
TGCGCCAGCAGGGACAGTAGCCACGAGCAGTACTTC
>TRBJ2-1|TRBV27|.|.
CASSLSGPPNEQFF
TGTGCCAGCAGTTTATCGGGGCCCCCCAATGAGCAGTTCTTC
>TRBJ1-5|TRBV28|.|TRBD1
CASSPDRVDSNQPQHF
TGTGCCAGCAGCCCGGACAGGGTCGATAGCAATCAGCCCCAGCATTTT
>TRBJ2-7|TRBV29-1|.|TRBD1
CSVQGQGTYEQYF
TGCAGCGTCCAGGGACAGGGGACCTACGAGCAGTACTTC